The 6 T cell receptor beta chains below were found in one sample sequenced in a study of blood T cell repertoires in COVID-19. Clones were read by immunoSEQ multiplex PCR, and TCRdb kept only the in-frame ones, dropping some. The sample includes some 250,000 clones, about 80% of them seen just once. The source material was peripheral blood. The source is an elderly woman with acute or convalescent COVID-19.

This clone was detected only once. The chain carries TRBV11-2 and TRBJ1-2; the D is unclear. Between the trimmed V and J ends, which lost 2 bases and 0 bases, there was a span of 16 bases. Germline CDR1 is SGHAT and CDR2 is FQNNGV. CDR3 length: 17 amino acids. The CDR3 DNA sequence: TGTGCCAGCAGCTTAACTTACCGTCGGTTAGCTAACTATGGCTACACCTTC. Its protein is CASSLTYRRLANYGYTF.

This chain uses TRBV18 with TRBJ2-7, with D possibly being TRBD2 (7 bases). Germline CDR1 and CDR2: KGHSH and LQKENI. CDR3 length: 14 residues. V gave up 6 bases and J gave up 6 bases, with 18 bases separating them. The CDR3 coding sequence is TGTGCCAGCTCGTCCCTTGGCGGGGGCGTCGAGCAGTACTTC. Translating gives CASSSLGGGVEQYF.

The chain is built from TRBV3-1 (or the pseudogene TRBV3-2) and TRBJ1-6, with 8 bases lining up with TRBD1. Germline CDR1 and CDR2: LGHDT and YNNKEL (reference sequence). This CDR3 is 16 amino acids long. V lost 1 base to trimming and J lost 8 bases; unmatched junction nucleotides: 7. The CDR3 DNA follows: TGTGCCAGCAGCCAAGCGGGACAGGTCTACGATTCACCCCTCCACTTT. It is translated as CASSQAGQVYDSPLHF.

This clone was recorded once. The V call is TRBV7-8, the J call TRBJ1-6; tentative D call: TRBD1 (5 bases). This CDR3 contains 15 residues. V was pared by 2 bases and J by 11 bases, with 16 bases between. Germline-derived CDR1 and CDR2 are SGHVS and FQNEAQ. CDR3 protein: CASSLRAGRRTPLHF. CDR3 nucleotide sequence: TGTGCCAGCAGCTTAAGGGCAGGGCGAAGGACACCCCTCCACTTT.

This clone has a handful of counts. The V and J genes are TRBV3-1 (or the pseudogene TRBV3-2) and TRBJ1-4; no clear D gene. Trimming pared 1 base from V and 8 bases from J, leaving 8 bases between. This CDR3 spans 13 amino acids. The germline CDR1 and CDR2 sequences are LGHDT and YNNKEL (reference sequence). The chain's CDR3 is CASSQGGGEKLFF. CDR3 bases: TGTGCCAGCAGCCAAGGGGGAGGAGAAAAACTGTTTTTT.

The rearrangement links TRBV6-1 to TRBJ2-1; TRBD2 agrees at 14 bases. The V segment lost 1 base and the J segment 3 bases; nucleotides outside the gene matches: 8. This CDR3 is 19 amino acids long. The germline gives CDR1 MNHNS, CDR2 SASEGT. CDR3: CASSEVRTSGRQNYNEQFF. CDR3 coding DNA: TGTGCCAGCAGTGAAGTCAGGACTAGCGGGAGGCAAAACTACAATGAGCAGTTCTTC.